This TCR beta chain was sequenced in a study of regulatory T cells in long-lasting Graves disease. Whole-study findings and limits: Persistent disease samples used TRBV28, TRBJ1-2 and TRBJ2-5 preferentially. Sample size, which was small, may have reduced accuracy. Newly diagnosed Graves' patients exceeded persistent ones in TCR diversity.

Time point of the sample: newly diagnosed GD, antithyroid drugs for less than 3 months. The TCR library used RNA extracted from PBMCs. The germline gives CDR1 MNHEY, CDR2 SVGEGT. The CDR3 has 15 residues. V was pared by 9 bases and J by 2 bases, with 9 bases of the junction left unmatched. This clonotype has ten or more counts. Antigen specificity is unknown. Building of the TCR beta libraries involved iRepertoire HTBI primers and Arm-PCR of CDR3 regions. Each CDR3 protein is one row after TCRdb ran MiXCR on the multiplex PCR reads. The data show a few hundred thousand distinct CDR3 sequences, 20% to 25% seen once.

The chain uses TRBV6-2 or TRBV6-3 and TRBJ2-1, with TRBD1 matching 8 bases. This specimen consisted of peripheral blood mononuclear cells (PBMCs), obtained at new diagnosis, from a patient treated with antithyroid drugs. The clonotype was recovered from a female donor with Graves disease. As DNA, the CDR3 is TGTGCCAGTTTCCAGGGGGCCCTTACCTACAATGAGCAGTTCTTC. This encodes CASFQGALTYNEQFF.